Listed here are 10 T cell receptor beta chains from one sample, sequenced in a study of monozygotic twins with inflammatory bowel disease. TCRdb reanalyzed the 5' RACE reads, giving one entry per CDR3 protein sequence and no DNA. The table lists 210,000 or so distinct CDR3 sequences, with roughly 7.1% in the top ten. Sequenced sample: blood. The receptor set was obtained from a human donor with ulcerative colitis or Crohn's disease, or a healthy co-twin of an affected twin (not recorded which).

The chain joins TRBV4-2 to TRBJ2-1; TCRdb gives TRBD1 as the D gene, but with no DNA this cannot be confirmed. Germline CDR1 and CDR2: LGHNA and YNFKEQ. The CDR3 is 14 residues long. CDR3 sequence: CASSQLGPVEEQFF.

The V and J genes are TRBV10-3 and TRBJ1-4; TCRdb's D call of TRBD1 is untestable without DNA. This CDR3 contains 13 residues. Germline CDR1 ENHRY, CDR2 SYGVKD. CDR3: CAISDPGDEKLFF.

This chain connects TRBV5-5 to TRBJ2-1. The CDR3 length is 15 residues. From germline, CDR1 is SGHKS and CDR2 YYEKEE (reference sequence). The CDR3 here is CASSLDRMGYNEQFF.

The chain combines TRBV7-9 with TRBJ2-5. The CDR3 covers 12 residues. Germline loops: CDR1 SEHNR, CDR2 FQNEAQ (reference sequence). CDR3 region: CAAAYGQETQYF.

CDR3 residues: CSASTGPNYGYTF. The genes are TRBV20-1 and TRBJ1-2; lacking DNA, the TRBD1 call made by TCRdb goes unchecked. Per germline, CDR1 DFQATT and CDR2 SNEGSKA (reference sequence). This CDR3 spans 13 amino acids.

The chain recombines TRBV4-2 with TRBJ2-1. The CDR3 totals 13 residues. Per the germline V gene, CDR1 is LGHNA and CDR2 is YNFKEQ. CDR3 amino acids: CASSPHLVNEQFF.

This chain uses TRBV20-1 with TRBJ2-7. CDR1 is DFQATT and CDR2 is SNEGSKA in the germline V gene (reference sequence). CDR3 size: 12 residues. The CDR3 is CSARDQSYEQYF.

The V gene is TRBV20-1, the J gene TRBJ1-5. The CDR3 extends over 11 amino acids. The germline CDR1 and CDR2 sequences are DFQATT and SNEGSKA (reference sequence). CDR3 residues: CSVNSNQPQHF.

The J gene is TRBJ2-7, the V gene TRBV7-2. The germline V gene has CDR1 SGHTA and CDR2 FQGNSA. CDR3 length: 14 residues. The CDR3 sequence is CASSLVSGNHEQYF. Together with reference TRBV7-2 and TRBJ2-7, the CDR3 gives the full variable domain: GAGVSQSPSNKVTEKGKDVELRCDPISGHTALYWYRQSLGQGLEFLIYFQGNSAPDKSGLPSDRFSAERTGGSVSTLTIQRTQQEDSAVYLCASSLVSGNHEQYFGPGTRLTVT.

This CDR3 reads CASGQGTNYGYTF. The gene calls are TRBV2 and TRBJ1-2; TCRdb outputs TRBD1, but without DNA this stays unchecked. Per germline, CDR1 SNHLY and CDR2 FYNNEI. The CDR3 totals 13 residues. The full variable domain, rest sourced from reference TRBV2 and TRBJ1-2, is EPEVTQTPSHQVTQMGQEVILRCVPISNHLYFYWYRQILGQKVEFLVSFYNNEISEKSEIFDDQFSVERPDGSNFTLKIRSTKLEDSAMYFCASGQGTNYGYTFGSGTRLTVV.